This T cell receptor (beta chain) was identified during a study of early stage breast cancer tumors. Overall study findings and caveats: Most shared enriched TCRB sequences were commonly generated ones. Bulk DNA sequencing of unsorted cells missed chain pairing and markers.

Concerning this clone: Its antigen is still unknown.

The assay was immunoSEQ multiplex PCR, and TCRdb's table has in-frame clones only and misses some. The table has some 5,000 clones, roughly 60% seen once. Tumor samples used roughly 20-55 mg of diced tissue. Germline lookup yields CDR1 LGHNA and CDR2 YNFKEQ. V lost 5 bases and J 6 bases, leaving 20 bases between the germline ends. The CDR3 consists of 15 residues. The chain has TRBV4-2 and TRBJ2-7; tentative D call: TRBD2 (6 bases). Sequenced: breast tumor tissue. The TCR comes from a person aged 45 to 59 with breast cancer. CDR3 bases: TGTGCCAGCAGCACGGACCCCCAGGGACTGGCCGAGCAGTACTTC. Translation gives CASSTDPQGLAEQYF.